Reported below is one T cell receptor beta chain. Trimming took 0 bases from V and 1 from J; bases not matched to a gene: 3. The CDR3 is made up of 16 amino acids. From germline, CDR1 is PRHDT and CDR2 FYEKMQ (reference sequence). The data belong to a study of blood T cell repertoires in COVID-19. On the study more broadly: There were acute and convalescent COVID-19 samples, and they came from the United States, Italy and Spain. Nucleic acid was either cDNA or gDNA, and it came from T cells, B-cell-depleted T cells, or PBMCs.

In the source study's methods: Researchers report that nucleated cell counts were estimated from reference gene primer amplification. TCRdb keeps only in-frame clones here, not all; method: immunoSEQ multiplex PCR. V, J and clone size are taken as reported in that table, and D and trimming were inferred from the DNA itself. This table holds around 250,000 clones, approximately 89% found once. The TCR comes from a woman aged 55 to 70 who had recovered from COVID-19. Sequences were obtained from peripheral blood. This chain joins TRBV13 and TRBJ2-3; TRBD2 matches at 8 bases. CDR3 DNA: TGTGCCAGCAGCTTAGGCCGGCGGGGGGGCACAGATACGCAGTATTTT. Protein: CASSLGRRGGTDTQYF.